This is a list of T cell receptor beta chains from one sample in a study of T cell responses to AZD1222 COVID-19 vaccine. Here immunoSEQ multiplex PCR was the method, and the copy in TCRdb shows in-frame clones only, minus some. Of more than 95,000 clones in the sample, roughly 92% are singletons; the top ten hold approximately 1.4%. Sequencing was performed on peripheral blood, taken 28 days after the second AZD1222 dose. Every receptor here comes from an adult who received the AZD1222 COVID-19 vaccine. Both conserved end residues are part of each CDR3. The order of the fields is CDR3 protein, CDR3 DNA, J gene, D gene, clone size, V gene. D genes are given only for firm matches. Some rows mark clone size as missing; the rest say once, few, many or name a class of expanded clone.

CDR3: CASSLLMGMNTEAFF
DNA: TGTGCCAGCAGCTTGCTGATGGGTATGAACACTGAAGCTTTCTTT
J: TRBJ1-1
D: NA
size: NA
V: TRBV9

CDR3: CASSQTQVLNTEAFF
DNA: TGTGCCAGCAGCCAGACACAGGTACTGAACACTGAAGCTTTCTTT
J: TRBJ1-1
D: NA
size: NA
V: TRBV7-9

CDR3: CASSTGEPQHF
DNA: TGTGCCAGCAGCACAGGGGAGCCCCAGCATTTT
J: TRBJ1-5
D: TRBD1
size: NA
V: TRBV6-6

CDR3: CASSTTAYNSPLHF
DNA: TGTGCCAGTAGTACTACAGCATATAATTCACCCCTCCACTTT
J: TRBJ1-6
D: NA
size: once
V: TRBV19

CDR3: CASSFSESSYNEQFF
DNA: TGTGCCAGCAGCTTCAGCGAAAGCTCCTACAATGAGCAGTTCTTC
J: TRBJ2-1
D: NA
size: NA
V: TRBV7-9

CDR3: CAISESKTSGRRSTDTQYF
DNA: TGTGCCATCAGTGAGTCCAAGACTAGCGGGAGGAGGAGCACAGATACGCAGTATTTT
J: TRBJ2-3
D: TRBD2
size: NA
V: TRBV10-3

CDR3: CASSYLGGGGSYEQYF
DNA: TGTGCCAGCAGTTATTTAGGTGGGGGAGGATCCTACGAGCAGTACTTC
J: TRBJ2-7
D: NA
size: NA
V: TRBV6-5

CDR3: CASSASGPWDQPQHF
DNA: TGTGCCAGCAGCGCAAGCGGCCCATGGGATCAGCCCCAGCATTTT
J: TRBJ1-5
D: NA
size: NA
V: TRBV7-9

CDR3: CASSSPEGYRQPQHF
DNA: TGTGCCAGCAGTTCCCCCGAGGGCTATCGCCAGCCCCAGCATTTT
J: TRBJ1-5
D: NA
size: NA
V: TRBV28

CDR3: CASSHHHQRTSGRADTGELFF
DNA: TGCGCCAGCAGCCACCACCACCAAAGGACTAGCGGGAGGGCCGACACCGGGGAGCTGTTTTTT
J: TRBJ2-2
D: TRBD2
size: NA
V: TRBV5-1

CDR3: CASSPYPQTPSPSYNEQFF
DNA: TGTGCCAGCTCACCATATCCTCAGACACCCTCTCCCTCCTACAATGAGCAGTTCTTC
J: TRBJ2-1
D: NA
size: NA
V: TRBV18

CDR3: CASSVDVTSGKYEQYF
DNA: TGTGCCAGCAGCGTGGATGTGACTAGCGGGAAGTACGAGCAGTACTTC
J: TRBJ2-7
D: TRBD2
size: NA
V: TRBV9

CDR3: CASSQDWTNSDEQFF
DNA: TGTGCCAGCAGCCAAGACTGGACTAATAGTGATGAGCAGTTCTTC
J: TRBJ2-1
D: NA
size: NA
V: TRBV4-2

CDR3: CATSDLGDAGELFF
DNA: TGTGCCACCAGTGATTTGGGGGATGCCGGGGAGCTGTTTTTT
J: TRBJ2-2
D: NA
size: NA
V: TRBV24-1

CDR3: CASSLGRKEAFF
DNA: TGTGCCAGCAGTTTGGGACGGAAAGAAGCTTTCTTT
J: TRBJ1-1
D: NA
size: NA
V: TRBV2

CDR3: CARSGRQGGKETQYF
DNA: TGTGCCAGAAGCGGAAGACAGGGGGGTAAAGAGACCCAGTACTTC
J: TRBJ2-5
D: TRBD1
size: few
V: TRBV5-3

CDR3: CASSKGGRGVRSNQPQHF
DNA: TGTGCCAGCAGCAAAGGGGGTCGGGGGGTGCGGAGCAATCAGCCCCAGCATTTT
J: TRBJ1-5
D: NA
size: NA
V: TRBV21-1

CDR3: CASDPGEADTQYF
DNA: TGCGCCAGCGACCCAGGGGAGGCAGATACGCAGTATTTT
J: TRBJ2-3
D: NA
size: NA
V: TRBV5-1

CDR3: CASSAAGARGYEQFF
DNA: TGTGCCAGCAGCGCCGCCGGCGCCCGGGGATATGAGCAGTTCTTC
J: TRBJ2-1
D: NA
size: NA
V: TRBV9

CDR3: CASSLSTFEQYF
DNA: TGTGCCAGCAGCTTGTCAACTTTCGAGCAGTACTTC
J: TRBJ2-7
D: NA
size: once
V: TRBV5-6

CDR3: CASSSLTGVYGANVLTF
DNA: TGTGCCAGCAGCTCCTTAACAGGGGTGTATGGGGCCAACGTCCTGACTTTC
J: TRBJ2-6
D: TRBD1
size: once
V: TRBV9

CDR3: CASSLGPSSIPYGYTF
DNA: TGTGCCAGCAGCTTAGGGCCGTCGTCAATCCCCTATGGCTACACCTTC
J: TRBJ1-2
D: NA
size: NA
V: TRBV11-2

CDR3: CASSQDSWTVGTNEKLFF
DNA: TGTGCCAGCAGCCAGGATAGTTGGACAGTGGGTACTAATGAAAAACTGTTTTTT
J: TRBJ1-4
D: NA
size: NA
V: TRBV3-1/TRBV3-2

CDR3: CASTPLDRGGGELFF
DNA: TGTGCCAGTACCCCCTTGGACAGAGGGGGCGGGGAGCTGTTTTTT
J: TRBJ2-2
D: NA
size: NA
V: TRBV19

CDR3: CSALGTSGGSYNEQFF
DNA: TGCAGCGCTTTAGGGACTAGCGGGGGGTCCTACAATGAGCAGTTCTTC
J: TRBJ2-1
D: TRBD2
size: NA
V: TRBV29-1